The rows below give T cell receptor beta chains drawn from one sample of a study of T cells after yellow fever vaccination. TCRdb reprocessed the 5' RACE reads with MiXCR, giving one entry per CDR3 protein. The data hold 200,000 to 300,000 distinct CDR3 sequences, with 6.9% observed a single time. Sequences were derived from CD4+ T cells sorted from PBMCs, sampled 15 days after the yellow fever booster vaccination. The receptors were gathered from a man aged 25 to 40 who received the YFV17D yellow fever vaccine. Each CDR3 is given without its conserved first and last residue. The D gene is left open where the match is weak. Where a row states a size, it is once, few, many or the class of an expanded clone; other rows omit it.

>TRBD2|TRBV2|TRBJ2-3|NA
ASSEGRLAGVTDTQY
>NA|TRBV11-3|TRBJ2-4|NA
ASSLGGRKDIQY
>NA|TRBV5-6|TRBJ1-5|NA
ASTLGGSNQPQH
>NA|TRBV18|TRBJ2-5|many
ASSPPEVTQETQY
>NA|TRBV6-2/TRBV6-3|TRBJ2-4|few
ASGPEQVVVKNIQY
>NA|TRBV5-1|TRBJ2-5|many
ASKGGGETQY
>TRBD1|TRBV18|TRBJ1-2|NA
ASSPRGQVIGYGYT
>TRBD1|TRBV6-1|TRBJ2-1|NA
ASRVTGYGINEQF
>NA|TRBV18|TRBJ2-7|once
ASSPRAGLVLTSYEQY
>NA|TRBV6-2/TRBV6-3|TRBJ1-1|NA
ASSYKDSFTEAF
>NA|TRBV18|TRBJ2-7|few
ASSDGMDYEQY
>NA|TRBV5-6|TRBJ2-1|few
ASSRDSRQEQF
>NA|TRBV7-2|TRBJ2-1|many
ASSLAAVGSYNEQF
>NA|TRBV27|TRBJ2-1|NA
ASSGGPYNEQF
>TRBD2|TRBV18|TRBJ2-1|NA
ASSPAELLAGNNEQF
>NA|TRBV3-1|TRBJ1-6|NA
ASSQEYIPGDTRDSPLH
>TRBD2|TRBV29-1|TRBJ2-3|few
SVEGLAGGTDTQY
>NA|TRBV5-1|TRBJ2-1|many
ASSLQRAAYNEQF
>NA|TRBV2|TRBJ1-4|many
ARGAGGTTNEKLF
>NA|TRBV7-2|TRBJ1-2|many
ASSLPPTSYGYT
>TRBD2|TRBV20-1|TRBJ2-3|many
SRRWEGPDTQY
>TRBD2|TRBV5-1|TRBJ2-5|NA
ASSALAGMFQETQY
>NA|TRBV5-4|TRBJ2-3|NA
ASSSPVGPTDTQY
>NA|TRBV20-1|TRBJ1-5|NA
SAREDSNQPKH
>NA|TRBV9|TRBJ2-5|NA
ASSSSPGPQETQY
>NA|TRBV12-3/TRBV12-4|TRBJ2-1|many
ASKSGLPEQF
>NA|TRBV5-1|TRBJ2-7|NA
ASSLTGLEQY
>NA|TRBV7-6|TRBJ2-7|NA
SSSPNSDRRGEQY
>NA|TRBV12-3/TRBV12-4|TRBJ2-2|NA
ASSFRGVSTGELF